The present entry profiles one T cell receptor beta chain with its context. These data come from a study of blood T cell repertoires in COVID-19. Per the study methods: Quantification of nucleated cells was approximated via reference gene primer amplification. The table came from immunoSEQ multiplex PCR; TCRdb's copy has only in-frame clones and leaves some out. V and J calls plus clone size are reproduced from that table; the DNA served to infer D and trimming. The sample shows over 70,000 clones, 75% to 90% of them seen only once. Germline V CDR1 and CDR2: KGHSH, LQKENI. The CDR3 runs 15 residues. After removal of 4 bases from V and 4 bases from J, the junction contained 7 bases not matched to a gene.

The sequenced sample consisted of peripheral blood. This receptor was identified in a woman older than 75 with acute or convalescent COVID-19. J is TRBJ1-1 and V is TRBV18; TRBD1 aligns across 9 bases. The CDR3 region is CASSRAGTGLTEAFF. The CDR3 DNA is TGTGCCAGCTCACGAGCCGGGACAGGGCTCACTGAAGCTTTCTTT.